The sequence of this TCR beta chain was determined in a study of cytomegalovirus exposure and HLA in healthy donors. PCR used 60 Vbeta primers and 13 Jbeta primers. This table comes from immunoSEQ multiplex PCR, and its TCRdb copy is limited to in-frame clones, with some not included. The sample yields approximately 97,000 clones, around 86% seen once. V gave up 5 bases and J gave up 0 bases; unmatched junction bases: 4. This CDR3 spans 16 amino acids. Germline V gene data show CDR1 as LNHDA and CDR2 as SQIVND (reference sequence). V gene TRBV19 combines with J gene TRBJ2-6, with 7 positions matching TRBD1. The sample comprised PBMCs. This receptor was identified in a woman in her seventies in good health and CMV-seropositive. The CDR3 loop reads CASSSTGFSGANVLTF. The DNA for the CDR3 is TGTGCCAGTAGTTCGACAGGGTTCTCTGGGGCCAACGTCCTGACTTTC.